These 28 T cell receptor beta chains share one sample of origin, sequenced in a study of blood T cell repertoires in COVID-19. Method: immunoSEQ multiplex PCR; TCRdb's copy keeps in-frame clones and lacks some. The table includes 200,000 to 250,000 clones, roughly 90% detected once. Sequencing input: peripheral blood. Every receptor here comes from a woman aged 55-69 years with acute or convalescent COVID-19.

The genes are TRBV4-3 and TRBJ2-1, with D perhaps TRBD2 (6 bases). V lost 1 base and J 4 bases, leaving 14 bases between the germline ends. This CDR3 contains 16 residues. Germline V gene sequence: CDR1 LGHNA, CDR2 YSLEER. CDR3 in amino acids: CASSQGSNGGYNEQFF. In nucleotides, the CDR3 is TGCGCCAGCAGCCAAGGAAGCAATGGAGGGTACAATGAGCAGTTCTTC.

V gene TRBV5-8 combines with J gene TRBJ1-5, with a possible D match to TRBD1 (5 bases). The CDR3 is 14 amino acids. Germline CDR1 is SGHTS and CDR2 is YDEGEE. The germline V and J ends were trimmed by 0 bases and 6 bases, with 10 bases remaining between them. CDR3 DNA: TGTGCCAGCAGCTTGGTCCCCGGGGGTCAGCCCCAGCATTTT. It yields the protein CASSLVPGGQPQHF.

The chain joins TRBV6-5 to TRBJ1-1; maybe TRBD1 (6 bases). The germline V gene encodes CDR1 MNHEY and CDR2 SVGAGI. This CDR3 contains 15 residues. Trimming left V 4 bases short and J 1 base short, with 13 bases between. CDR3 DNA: TGTGCCAGCAGTTTGGGGGCAGGAGGGAACACTGAAGCTTTCTTT. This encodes CASSLGAGGNTEAFF.

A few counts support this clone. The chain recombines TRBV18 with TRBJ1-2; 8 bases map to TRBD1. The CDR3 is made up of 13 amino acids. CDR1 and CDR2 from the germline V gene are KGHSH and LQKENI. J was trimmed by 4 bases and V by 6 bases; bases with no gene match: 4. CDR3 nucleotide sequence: TGTGCCAGCTCGCCGACAGGGGCCTATGGCTACACCTTC. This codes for CASSPTGAYGYTF.

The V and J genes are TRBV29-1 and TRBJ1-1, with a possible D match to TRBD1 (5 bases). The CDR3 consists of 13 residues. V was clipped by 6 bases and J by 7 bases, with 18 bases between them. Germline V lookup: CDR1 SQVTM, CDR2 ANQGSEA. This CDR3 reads CSVAKVIRGEAFF. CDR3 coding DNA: TGCAGCGTCGCTAAGGTGATTAGGGGTGAAGCTTTCTTT.

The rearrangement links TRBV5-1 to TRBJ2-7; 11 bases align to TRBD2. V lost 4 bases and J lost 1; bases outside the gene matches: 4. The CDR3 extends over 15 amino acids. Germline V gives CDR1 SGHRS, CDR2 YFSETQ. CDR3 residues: CASSKGLADSYEQYF. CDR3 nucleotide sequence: TGCGCCAGCAGCAAGGGACTAGCGGATTCCTACGAGCAGTACTTC.

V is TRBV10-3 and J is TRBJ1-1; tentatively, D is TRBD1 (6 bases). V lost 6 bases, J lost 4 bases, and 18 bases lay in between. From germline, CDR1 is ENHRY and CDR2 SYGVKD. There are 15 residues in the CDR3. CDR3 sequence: CAISSKAGAATEAFF. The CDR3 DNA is TGTGCCATCAGCTCAAAGGCAGGGGCGGCCACTGAAGCTTTCTTT.

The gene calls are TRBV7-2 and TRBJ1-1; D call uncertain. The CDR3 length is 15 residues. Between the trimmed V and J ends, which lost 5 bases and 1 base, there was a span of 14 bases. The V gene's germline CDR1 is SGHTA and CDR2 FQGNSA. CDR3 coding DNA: TGTGCCAGCAGCCCCATGCAGGTAGGGAACACTGAAGCTTTCTTT. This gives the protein CASSPMQVGNTEAFF.

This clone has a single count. Here the CDR3 DNA reads TGCGCCAGCAGCAAACTGACAGGGGGTGATCAGCCCCAGCATTTT. Its translation: CASSKLTGGDQPQHF. The chain has TRBV4-1 and TRBJ1-5; 9 positions match TRBD1. Germline V gene data show CDR1 as MGHRA and CDR2 as YSYEKL. The J segment lost 5 bases and the V segment lost 5 bases, leaving 7 bases of the junction unmatched. There are 15 residues in the CDR3.

The CDR3 region is CASNMRLTSGAYNEQFF. For the CDR3, the DNA is TGTGCCAGTAATATGCGTCTGACTAGCGGGGCATACAATGAGCAGTTCTTC. This sequence joins TRBV19 and TRBJ2-1; TRBD2 agrees at 11 bases. J lost 4 bases, V lost 7 bases, and 12 bases had no gene match. The germline CDR1 and CDR2 sequences are LNHDA and SQIVND (reference sequence). This CDR3 region has 17 residues.

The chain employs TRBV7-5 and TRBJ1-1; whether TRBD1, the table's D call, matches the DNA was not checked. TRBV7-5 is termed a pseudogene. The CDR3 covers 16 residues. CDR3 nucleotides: TGTGCCAGAAGCTCGAGAAGACAGGGGAAGAACACTGAAGCTTTCTTT. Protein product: CARSSRRQGKNTEAFF.

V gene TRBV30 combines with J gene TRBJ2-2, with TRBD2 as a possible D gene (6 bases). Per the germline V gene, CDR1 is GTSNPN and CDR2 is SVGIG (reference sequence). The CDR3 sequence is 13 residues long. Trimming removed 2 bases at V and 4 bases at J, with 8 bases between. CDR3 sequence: CAWSRTITGELFF. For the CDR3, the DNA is TGTGCCTGGAGTCGGACTATCACCGGGGAGCTGTTTTTT. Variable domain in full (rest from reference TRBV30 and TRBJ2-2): SQTIHQWPATLVQPVGSPLSLECTVEGTSNPNLYWYRQAAGRGLQLLFYSVGIGQISSEVPQNLSASRPQDRQFILSSKKLLLSDSGFYLCAWSRTITGELFFGEGSRLTVL.

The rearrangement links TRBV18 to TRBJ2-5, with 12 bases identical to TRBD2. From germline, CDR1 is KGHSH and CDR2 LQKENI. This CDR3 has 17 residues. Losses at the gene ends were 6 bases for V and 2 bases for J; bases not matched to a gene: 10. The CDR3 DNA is TGTGCCAGCTCCCGAGAGACTAGCGGGAGTGGTCAAGAGACCCAGTACTTC. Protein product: CASSRETSGSGQETQYF.

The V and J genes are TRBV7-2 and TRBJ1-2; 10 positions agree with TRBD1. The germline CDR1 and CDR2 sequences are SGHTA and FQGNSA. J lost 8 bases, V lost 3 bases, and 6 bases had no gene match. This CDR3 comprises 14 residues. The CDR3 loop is CASSFTGQGSGYTF. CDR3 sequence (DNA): TGTGCCAGCAGCTTTACGGGACAGGGGTCCGGCTACACCTTC.

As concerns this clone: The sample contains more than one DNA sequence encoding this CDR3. CDR3 sequence reads: CASSLDRGNYGYTF. In DNA, the CDR3 is TGTGCCAGCAGCCTGGACAGGGGAAACTATGGCTACACCTTC. This chain connects TRBV7-2 to TRBJ1-2; 9 nucleotides match TRBD1. V shed 5 bases and J 2 bases; nucleotides not matched to a gene: 3. Looked up from germline, CDR1 is SGHTA and CDR2 is FQGNSA. The CDR3 extends over 14 amino acids. The full variable domain, its missing parts supplied by reference TRBV7-2 and TRBJ1-2, is GAGVSQSPSNKVTEKGKDVELRCDPISGHTALYWYRQSLGQGLEFLIYFQGNSAPDKSGLPSDRFSAERTGGSVSTLTIQRTQQEDSAVYLCASSLDRGNYGYTFGSGTRLTVV.

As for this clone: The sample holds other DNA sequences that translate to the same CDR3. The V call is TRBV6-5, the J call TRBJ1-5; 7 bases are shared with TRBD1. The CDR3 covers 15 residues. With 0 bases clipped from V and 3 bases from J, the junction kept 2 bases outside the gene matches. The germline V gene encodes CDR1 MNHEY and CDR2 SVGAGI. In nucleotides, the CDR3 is TGTGCCAGCAGTTACTCGGACAGGTCCAATCAGCCCCAGCATTTT. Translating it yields CASSYSDRSNQPQHF.

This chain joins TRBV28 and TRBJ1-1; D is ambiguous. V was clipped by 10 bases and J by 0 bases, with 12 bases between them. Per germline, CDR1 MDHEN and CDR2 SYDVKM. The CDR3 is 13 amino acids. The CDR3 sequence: CATNRDMNTEAFF. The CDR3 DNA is TGTGCCACTAATCGGGATATGAACACTGAAGCTTTCTTT.

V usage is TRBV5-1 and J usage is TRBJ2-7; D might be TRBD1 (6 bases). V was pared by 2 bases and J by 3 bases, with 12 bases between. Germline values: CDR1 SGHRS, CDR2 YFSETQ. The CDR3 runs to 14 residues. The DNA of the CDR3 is TGCGCCAGCAGCTTATCAGGGGCTGGCTACGAGCAGTACTTC. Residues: CASSLSGAGYEQYF.

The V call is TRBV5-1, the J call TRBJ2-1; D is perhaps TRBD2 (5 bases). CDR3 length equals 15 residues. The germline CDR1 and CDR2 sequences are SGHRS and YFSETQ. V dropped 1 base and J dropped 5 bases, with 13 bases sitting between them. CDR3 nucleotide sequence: TGCGCCAGCAGCTTGTGGCTAGCTTCCAACAATGAGCAGTTCTTC. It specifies CASSLWLASNNEQFF.

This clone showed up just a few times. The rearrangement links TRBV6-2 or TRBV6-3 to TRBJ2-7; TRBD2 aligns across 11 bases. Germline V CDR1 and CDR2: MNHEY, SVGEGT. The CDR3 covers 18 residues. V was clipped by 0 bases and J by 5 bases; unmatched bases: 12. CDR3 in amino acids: CASSYSGRFSGRADEQYF. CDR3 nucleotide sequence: TGTGCCAGCAGTTACTCTGGAAGATTTAGCGGGAGGGCCGACGAGCAGTACTTC.

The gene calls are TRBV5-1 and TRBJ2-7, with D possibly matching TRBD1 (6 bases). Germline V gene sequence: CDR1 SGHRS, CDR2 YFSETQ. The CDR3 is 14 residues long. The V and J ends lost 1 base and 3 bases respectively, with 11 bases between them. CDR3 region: CASSLTGKNYEQYF. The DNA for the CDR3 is TGCGCCAGCAGCTTGACAGGGAAAAACTACGAGCAGTACTTC.

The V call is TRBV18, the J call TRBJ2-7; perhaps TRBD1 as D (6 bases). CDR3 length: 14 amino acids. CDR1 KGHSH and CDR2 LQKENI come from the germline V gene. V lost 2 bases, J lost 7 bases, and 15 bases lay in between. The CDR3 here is CASSPGGQIQEQYF. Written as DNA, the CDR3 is TGTGCCAGCTCACCAGGGGGACAAATACAAGAGCAGTACTTC.

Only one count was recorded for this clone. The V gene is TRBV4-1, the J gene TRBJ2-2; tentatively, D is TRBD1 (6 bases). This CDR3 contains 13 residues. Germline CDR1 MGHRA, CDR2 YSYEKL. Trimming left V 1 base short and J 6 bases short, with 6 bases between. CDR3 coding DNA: TGCGCCAGCAGCCAAGGGACAGCCGGGGAGCTGTTTTTT. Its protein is CASSQGTAGELFF.

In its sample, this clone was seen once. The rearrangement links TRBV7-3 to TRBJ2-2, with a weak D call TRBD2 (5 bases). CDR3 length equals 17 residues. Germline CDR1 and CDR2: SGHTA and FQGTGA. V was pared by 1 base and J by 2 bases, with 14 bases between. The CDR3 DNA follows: TGTGCCAGCAGCTTAAATGGGCGGGCTCGAAACACCGGGGAGCTGTTTTTT. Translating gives CASSLNGRARNTGELFF. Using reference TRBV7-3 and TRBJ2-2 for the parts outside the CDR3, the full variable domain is GAGVSQTPSNKVTEKGKYVELRCDPISGHTALYWYRQSLGQGPEFLIYFQGTGAADDSGLPNDRFFAVRPEGSVSTLKIQRTERGDSAVYLCASSLNGRARNTGELFFGEGSRLTVL.

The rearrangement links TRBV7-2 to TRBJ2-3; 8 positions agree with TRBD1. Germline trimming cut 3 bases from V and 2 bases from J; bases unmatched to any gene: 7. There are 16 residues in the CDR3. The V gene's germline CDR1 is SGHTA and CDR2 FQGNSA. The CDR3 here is CASSFHDRGVTDTQYF. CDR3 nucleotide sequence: TGTGCCAGCAGCTTCCACGACAGGGGTGTCACAGATACGCAGTATTTT.

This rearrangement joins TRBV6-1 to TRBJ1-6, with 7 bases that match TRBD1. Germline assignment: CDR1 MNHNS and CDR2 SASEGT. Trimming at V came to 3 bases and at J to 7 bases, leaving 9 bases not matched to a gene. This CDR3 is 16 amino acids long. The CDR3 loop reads CASSDGTEYFNSPLHF. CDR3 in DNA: TGTGCCAGCAGTGACGGGACAGAGTATTTCAATTCACCCCTCCACTTT.

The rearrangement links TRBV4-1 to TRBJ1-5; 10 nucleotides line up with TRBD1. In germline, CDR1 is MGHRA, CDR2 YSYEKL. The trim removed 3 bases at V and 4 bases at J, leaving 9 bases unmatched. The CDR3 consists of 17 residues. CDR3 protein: CASSQNSWTGGNQPQHF. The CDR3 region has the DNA TGCGCCAGCAGCCAGAACTCCTGGACAGGGGGAAATCAGCCCCAGCATTTT.

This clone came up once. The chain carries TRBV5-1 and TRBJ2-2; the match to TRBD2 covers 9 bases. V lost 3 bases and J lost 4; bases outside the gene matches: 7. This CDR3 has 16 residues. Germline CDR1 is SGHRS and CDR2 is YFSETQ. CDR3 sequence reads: CASSSNIAGVTGELFF. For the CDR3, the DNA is TGCGCCAGCAGCTCGAACATAGCGGGGGTCACCGGGGAGCTGTTTTTT.